One sample yielded the 8 T cell receptor beta chains listed below, sequenced in a study of metastatic and nonmetastatic thyroid tumors. TCRdb re-clonotyped the PCR reads through MiXCR. The sample carries 20,000 to 25,000 clones, around 12% recorded once. The entire patient cohort was treatment-naive prior to thyroid surgery. Sequenced: blood. Receptors originate from a female donor with papillary thyroid cancer or a benign thyroid nodule (not recorded which). Some clones in this sample may be carry-over from other donors' samples.

The chain is built from TRBV6-1 and TRBJ2-7; unclear D gene. This CDR3 region has 14 residues. The V end lost 1 base, the J end lost 4 bases, and 11 bases lay between the germline ends. Per germline, CDR1 MNHNS and CDR2 SASEGT. The CDR3 DNA reads as TGTGCCAGCAGTGAAGGGGGTAGCCTTTACGAGCAGTACTTC. Protein: CASSEGGSLYEQYF.

Relative to its sample, this clone is medium-sized. This CDR3 is CASSSLGQGVHEQYF. CDR3 coding DNA: TGTGCCAGCAGTTCATTAGGACAGGGAGTACACGAGCAGTACTTC. V usage is TRBV27 and J usage is TRBJ2-7; 8 bases match TRBD1. CDR1 and CDR2 (germline): MNHEY, SMNVEV (reference sequence). CDR3 length: 15 amino acids. The V gene end was trimmed by 4 bases and the J gene end by 5 bases; junction bases not matched to a gene: 10.

This clone came up many times. The genes are TRBV4-3 and TRBJ1-2; D is perhaps TRBD1 (6 bases). Germline V gives CDR1 LGHNA, CDR2 YSLEER. The CDR3 consists of 15 residues. Trimming took 1 base from V and 4 from J, leaving 13 bases between them. The DNA for the CDR3 is TGCGCCAGCAGCCAAGGGGGAGGACAGATCTATGGCTACACCTTC. This sequence encodes CASSQGGGQIYGYTF.

This clone was counted at least ten times. The chain is built from TRBV20-1 and TRBJ1-4; TRBD1 is a possible D gene (6 bases). This CDR3 spans 13 amino acids. V lost 4 bases and J 11 bases, leaving 17 bases between the germline ends. CDR1 and CDR2 from the germline V gene are DFQATT and SNEGSKA (reference sequence). The CDR3 loop reads CSATHGLQGKLFF. CDR3 bases: TGCAGTGCTACACATGGGCTTCAGGGGAAACTGTTTTTT.

This clone was seen repeatedly, ten times or more. The V call is TRBV4-2, the J call TRBJ1-1, with 9 bases lining up with TRBD1. The V gene's germline CDR1 is LGHNA and CDR2 YNFKEQ. V shed 6 bases, J shed 3 bases, and the junction held 5 bases outside the gene matches. The CDR3 consists of 14 residues. The DNA of the CDR3 is TGTGCCAGCAGGACAGGGGGTCGAGACACTGAAGCTTTCTTT. Translated, it gives CASRTGGRDTEAFF.

In its sample, this clone was seen many times. The V gene is TRBV5-8, the J gene TRBJ2-5, with a tentative D call TRBD1 (6 bases). Trimming removed 5 bases at V and 2 bases at J, with 16 bases between. Germline V lookup: CDR1 SGHTS, CDR2 YDEGEE. The CDR3 extends over 15 amino acids. CDR3 residues: CASSTPPGVQETQYF. As DNA, the CDR3 is TGTGCCAGCAGTACACCCCCAGGGGTTCAAGAGACCCAGTACTTC.

This clone came up many times. The rearrangement uses TRBV6-5 and TRBJ2-1; D may match TRBD1 or TRBD2 (5 bases each). There are 13 residues in the CDR3. Germline V gene lookup returns CDR1 MNHEY and CDR2 SVGAGI. Trimming removed 0 bases at V and 9 bases at J, with 9 bases between. The CDR3 nucleotides read TGTGCCAGCAGTTACTCAGGTGGGGGTGAGCAGTTCTTC. This encodes CASSYSGGGEQFF.

This clone has only a few counts. A much larger clone is a single base away; this may be a read error. This sequence joins TRBV14 and TRBJ1-5, with 10 bases that match TRBD1. This CDR3 spans 18 amino acids. The germline CDR1 and CDR2 sequences are SGHDN and FVKESK. V lost 1 base, J lost 2 bases, and 8 bases stayed unmatched. The DNA for the CDR3 is TGTGCCAGCAGCCAAGGAAGGGACAGGGGTTCCTGCAATCAGCCCCAGCATTTT. Translated, it gives CASSQGRDRGSCNQPQHF.